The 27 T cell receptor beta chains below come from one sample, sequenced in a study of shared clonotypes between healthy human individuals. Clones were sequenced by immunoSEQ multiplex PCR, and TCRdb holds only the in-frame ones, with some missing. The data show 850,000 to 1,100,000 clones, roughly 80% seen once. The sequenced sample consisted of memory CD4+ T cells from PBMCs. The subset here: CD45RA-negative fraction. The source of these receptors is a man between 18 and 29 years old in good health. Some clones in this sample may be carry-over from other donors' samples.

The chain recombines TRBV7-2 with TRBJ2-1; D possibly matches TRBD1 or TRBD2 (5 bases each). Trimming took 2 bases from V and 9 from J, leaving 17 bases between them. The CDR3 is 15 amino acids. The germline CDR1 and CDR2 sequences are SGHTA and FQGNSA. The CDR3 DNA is TGTGCCAGCAGCTTAAGCGGCCCAGTAAGGGGTGAGCAGTTCTTC. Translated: CASSLSGPVRGEQFF.

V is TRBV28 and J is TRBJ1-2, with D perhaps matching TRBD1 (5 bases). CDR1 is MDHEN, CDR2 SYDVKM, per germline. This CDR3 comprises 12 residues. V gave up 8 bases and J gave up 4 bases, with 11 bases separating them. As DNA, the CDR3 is TGTGCCAGCGGGCCGGGGACCTATGGCTACACCTTC. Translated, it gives CASGPGTYGYTF.

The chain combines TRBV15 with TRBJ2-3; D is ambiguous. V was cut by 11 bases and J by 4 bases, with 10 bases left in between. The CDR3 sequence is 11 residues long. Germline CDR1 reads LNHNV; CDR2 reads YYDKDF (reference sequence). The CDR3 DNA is TGTGCCTCTCCGACCCCAGATACGCAGTATTTT. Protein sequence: CASPTPDTQYF. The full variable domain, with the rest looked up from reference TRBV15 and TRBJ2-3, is DAMVIQNPRYQVTQFGKPVTLSCSQTLNHNVMYWYQQKSSQAPKLLFHYYDKDFNNEADTPDNFQSRRPNTSFCFLDIRSPGLGDTAMYLCASPTPDTQYFGPGTRLTVL.

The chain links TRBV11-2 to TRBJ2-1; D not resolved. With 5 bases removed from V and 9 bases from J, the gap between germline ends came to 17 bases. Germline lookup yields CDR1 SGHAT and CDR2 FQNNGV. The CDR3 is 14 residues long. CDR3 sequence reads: CASSPRPFPPEQFF. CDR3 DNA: TGTGCCAGCAGCCCCCGGCCGTTCCCTCCTGAGCAGTTCTTC.

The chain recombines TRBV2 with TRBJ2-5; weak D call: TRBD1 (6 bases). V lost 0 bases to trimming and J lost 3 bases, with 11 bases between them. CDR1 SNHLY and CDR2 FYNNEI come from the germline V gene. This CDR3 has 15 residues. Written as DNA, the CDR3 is TGTGCCAGCAGTGAAGCGGATAGGGGGAAAGAGACCCAGTACTTC. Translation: CASSEADRGKETQYF.

CDR3 amino acids: CASSLNAVSGNTIYF. The CDR3 nucleotides read TGTGCCAGCAGCCTAAACGCGGTCTCTGGAAACACCATATATTTT. The chain carries TRBV7-8 and TRBJ1-3; D unclear. The CDR3 loop spans 15 amino acids. With 5 bases removed from V and 0 bases from J, the gap between germline ends came to 11 bases. Germline V gene sequence: CDR1 SGHVS, CDR2 FQNEAQ.

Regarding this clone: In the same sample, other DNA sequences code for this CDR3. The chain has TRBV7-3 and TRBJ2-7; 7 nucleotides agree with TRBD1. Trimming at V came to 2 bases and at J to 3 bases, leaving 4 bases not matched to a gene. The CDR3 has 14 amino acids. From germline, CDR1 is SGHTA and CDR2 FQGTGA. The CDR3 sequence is CASSLGAGGYEQYF. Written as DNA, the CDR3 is TGTGCCAGCAGCTTAGGCGCAGGGGGCTACGAGCAGTACTTC.

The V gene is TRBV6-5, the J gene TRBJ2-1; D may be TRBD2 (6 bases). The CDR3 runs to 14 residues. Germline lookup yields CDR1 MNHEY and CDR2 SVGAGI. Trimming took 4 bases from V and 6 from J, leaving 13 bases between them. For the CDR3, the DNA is TGTGCCAGCAGTTCCCCGGGACTTGTCAATGAGCAGTTCTTC. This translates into CASSSPGLVNEQFF.

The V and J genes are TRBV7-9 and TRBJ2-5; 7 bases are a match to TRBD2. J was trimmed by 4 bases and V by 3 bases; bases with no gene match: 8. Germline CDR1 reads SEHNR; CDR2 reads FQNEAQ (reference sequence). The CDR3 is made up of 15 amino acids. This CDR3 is CASSFARDYRETQYF. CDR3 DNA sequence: TGTGCCAGCAGCTTCGCCAGGGACTACCGAGAGACCCAGTACTTC.

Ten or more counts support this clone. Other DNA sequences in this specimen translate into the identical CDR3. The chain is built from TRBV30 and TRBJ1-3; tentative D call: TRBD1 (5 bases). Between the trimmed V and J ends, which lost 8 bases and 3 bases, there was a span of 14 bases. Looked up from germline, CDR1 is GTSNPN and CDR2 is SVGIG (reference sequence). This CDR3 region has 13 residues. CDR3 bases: TGTGCCCAGGTGGGGGGATTTGGAAACACCATATATTTT. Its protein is CAQVGGFGNTIYF.

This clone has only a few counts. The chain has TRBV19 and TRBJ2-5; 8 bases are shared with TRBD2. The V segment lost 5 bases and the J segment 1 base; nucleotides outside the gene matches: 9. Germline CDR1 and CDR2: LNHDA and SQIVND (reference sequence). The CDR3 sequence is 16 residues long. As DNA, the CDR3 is TGTGCCAGTAGTTATGCGGGAGGACCCACCCAAGAGACCCAGTACTTC. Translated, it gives CASSYAGGPTQETQYF.

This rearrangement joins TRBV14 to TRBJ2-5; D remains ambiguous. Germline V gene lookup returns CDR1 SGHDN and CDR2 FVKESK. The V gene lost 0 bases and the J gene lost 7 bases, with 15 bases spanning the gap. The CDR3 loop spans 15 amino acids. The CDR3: CASSQDLIRFGTQYF. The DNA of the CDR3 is TGTGCCAGCAGCCAAGATCTAATTCGGTTCGGGACCCAGTACTTC.

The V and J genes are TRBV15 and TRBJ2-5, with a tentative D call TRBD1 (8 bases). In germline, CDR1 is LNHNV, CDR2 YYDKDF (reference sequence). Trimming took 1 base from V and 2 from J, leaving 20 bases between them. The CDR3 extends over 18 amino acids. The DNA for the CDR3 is TGTGCCACCAGCAGAGGAGGAACAGGGGGAGGGAAACAAGAGACCCAGTACTTC. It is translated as CATSRGGTGGGKQETQYF.

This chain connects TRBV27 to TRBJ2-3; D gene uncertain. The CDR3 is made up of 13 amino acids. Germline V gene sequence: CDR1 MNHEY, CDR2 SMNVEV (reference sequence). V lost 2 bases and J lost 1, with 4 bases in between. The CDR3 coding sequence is TGTGCCAGCAGTTTAGTAGGCACAGATACGCAGTATTTT. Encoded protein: CASSLVGTDTQYF.

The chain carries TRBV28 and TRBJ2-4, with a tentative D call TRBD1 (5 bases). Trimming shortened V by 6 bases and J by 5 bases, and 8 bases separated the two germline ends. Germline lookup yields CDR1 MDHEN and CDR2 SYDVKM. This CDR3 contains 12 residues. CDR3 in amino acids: CASRSTENIQYF. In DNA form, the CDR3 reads TGTGCCAGCAGATCGACAGAAAACATTCAGTACTTC.

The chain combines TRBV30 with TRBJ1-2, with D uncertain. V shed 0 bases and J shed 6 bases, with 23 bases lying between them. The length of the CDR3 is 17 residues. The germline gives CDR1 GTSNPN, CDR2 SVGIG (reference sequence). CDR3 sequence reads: CAWSVRRTYRVDNGYTF. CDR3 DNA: TGTGCCTGGAGTGTACGTAGGACTTATCGTGTGGATAATGGCTACACCTTC.

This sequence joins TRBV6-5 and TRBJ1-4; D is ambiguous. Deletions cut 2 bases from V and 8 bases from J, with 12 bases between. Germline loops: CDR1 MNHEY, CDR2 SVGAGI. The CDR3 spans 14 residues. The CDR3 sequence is CASSYRKGGEKLFF. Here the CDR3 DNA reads TGTGCCAGCAGTTACAGAAAGGGAGGCGAAAAACTGTTTTTT.

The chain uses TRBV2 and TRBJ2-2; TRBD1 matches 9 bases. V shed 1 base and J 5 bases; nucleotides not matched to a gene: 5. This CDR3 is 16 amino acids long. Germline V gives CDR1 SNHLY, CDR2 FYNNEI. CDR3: CASSEDRGQITGELFF. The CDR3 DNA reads TGTGCCAGCAGTGAAGACAGGGGGCAGATTACCGGGGAGCTGTTTTTT.

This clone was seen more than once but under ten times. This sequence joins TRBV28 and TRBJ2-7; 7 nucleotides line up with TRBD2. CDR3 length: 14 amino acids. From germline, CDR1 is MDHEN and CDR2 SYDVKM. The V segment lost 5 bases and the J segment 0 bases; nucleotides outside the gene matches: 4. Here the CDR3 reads CASSGSSGSYEQYF. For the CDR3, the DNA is TGTGCCAGCAGTGGTTCTAGCGGCTCCTACGAGCAGTACTTC.

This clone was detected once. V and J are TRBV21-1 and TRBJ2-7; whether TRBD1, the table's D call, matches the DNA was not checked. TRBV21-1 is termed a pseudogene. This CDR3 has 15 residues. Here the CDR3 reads CASSGGMAGGYEQYF. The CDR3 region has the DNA TGTGCCAGCAGCGGAGGGATGGCAGGGGGGTACGAGCAGTACTTC.

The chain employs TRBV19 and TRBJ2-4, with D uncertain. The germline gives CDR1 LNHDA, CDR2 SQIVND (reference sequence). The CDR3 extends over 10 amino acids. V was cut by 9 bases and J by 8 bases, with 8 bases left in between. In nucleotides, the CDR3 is TGTGCCAGCAAAAGAGACATTCAGTACTTC. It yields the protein CASKRDIQYF.

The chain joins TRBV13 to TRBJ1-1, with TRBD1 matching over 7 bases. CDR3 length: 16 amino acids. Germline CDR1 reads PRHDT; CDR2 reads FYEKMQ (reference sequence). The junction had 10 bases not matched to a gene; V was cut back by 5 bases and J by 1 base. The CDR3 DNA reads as TGTGCCAGCAGCCCAAGACAGGGCAGAAAGAACACTGAAGCTTTCTTT. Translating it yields CASSPRQGRKNTEAFF.

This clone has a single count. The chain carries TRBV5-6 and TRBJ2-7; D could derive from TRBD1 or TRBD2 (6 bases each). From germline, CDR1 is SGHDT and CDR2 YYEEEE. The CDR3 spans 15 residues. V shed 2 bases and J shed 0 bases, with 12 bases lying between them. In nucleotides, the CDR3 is TGTGCCAGCAGCTTTGGGGGGCTGAGCTCCTACGAGCAGTACTTC. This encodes CASSFGGLSSYEQYF.

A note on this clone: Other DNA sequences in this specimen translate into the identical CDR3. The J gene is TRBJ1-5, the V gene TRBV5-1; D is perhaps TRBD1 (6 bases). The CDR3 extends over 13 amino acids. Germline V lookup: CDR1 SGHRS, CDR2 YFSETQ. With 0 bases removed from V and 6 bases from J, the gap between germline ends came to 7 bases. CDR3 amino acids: CASSLEGVQPQHF. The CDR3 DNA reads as TGCGCCAGCAGCTTGGAGGGGGTTCAGCCCCAGCATTTT.

The CDR3 loop reads CASRLTGAFSYEQYF. Here the CDR3 DNA reads TGTGCCAGCAGACTCACAGGGGCATTCTCCTACGAGCAGTACTTC. The chain uses TRBV28 and TRBJ2-7; 7 bases are shared with TRBD1. Germline assignment: CDR1 MDHEN and CDR2 SYDVKM. V shed 6 bases and J 0 bases; nucleotides not matched to a gene: 8. There are 15 residues in the CDR3.

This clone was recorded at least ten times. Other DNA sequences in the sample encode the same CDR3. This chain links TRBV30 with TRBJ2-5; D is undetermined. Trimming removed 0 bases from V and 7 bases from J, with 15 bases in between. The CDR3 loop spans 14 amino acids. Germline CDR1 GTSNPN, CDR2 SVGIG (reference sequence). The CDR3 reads CAWSVIGNLGTQYF. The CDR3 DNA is TGTGCCTGGAGTGTAATCGGCAACCTTGGGACCCAGTACTTC.

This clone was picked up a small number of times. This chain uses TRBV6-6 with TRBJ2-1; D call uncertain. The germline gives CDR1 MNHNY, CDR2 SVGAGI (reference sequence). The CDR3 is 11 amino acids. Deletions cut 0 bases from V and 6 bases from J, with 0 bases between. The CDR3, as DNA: TGTGCCAGCAGTTACTCCAATGAGCAGTTCTTC. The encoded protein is CASSYSNEQFF.